Shown below are 21 T cell receptor beta chains from a single sample sequenced in a study of T-cell reconstitution after alpha-beta-depleted transplantation in children. A TCRbeta library incorporating unique molecular identifiers was prepared. TCRdb analysed the PCR reads with MiXCR anew, one entry per CDR3 protein. The data contain a few hundred thousand distinct CDR3 sequences, roughly 21% of them singletons. Sequenced material: PBMCs, mostly from graft donor cells, taken 180 days after TCRalphabeta/CD19-depleted stem cell transplant. These receptors originate from a male patient aged 10 to 17 who had a stem cell transplant for acute lymphoblastic leukemia, so the T cells may come from the graft donor.

This clonotype has just a few counts. The chain joins TRBV9 to TRBJ2-5; no reliable D call. Trimming left V 0 bases short and J 5 bases short, with 14 bases between. Per the germline V gene, CDR1 is SGDLS and CDR2 is YYNGEE. The CDR3 has 15 amino acids. The CDR3 is CASSVGRKHSETQYF. The CDR3, as DNA: TGTGCCAGCAGCGTAGGACGAAAACATTCCGAGACCCAGTACTTC.

The V gene is TRBV20-1, the J gene TRBJ2-5, with unresolved D. This CDR3 has 14 amino acids. V gave up 2 bases and J gave up 5 bases, with 15 bases separating them. Germline CDR1 reads DFQATT; CDR2 reads SNEGSKA (reference sequence). CDR3 protein: CSARPGRARETQYF. CDR3 DNA sequence: TGCAGTGCTAGACCTGGACGGGCCAGGGAGACCCAGTACTTC.

The chain is built from TRBV2 and TRBJ2-2, with 7 bases fitting TRBD1. With V trimmed by 6 bases and J by 2 bases, 6 bases remained unmatched. Germline V CDR1 and CDR2: SNHLY, FYNNEI. The CDR3 contains 15 residues. The CDR3 DNA sequence: TGTGCCAGCAGGGCGACAGGGAGTAACACCGGGGAGCTGTTTTTT. Protein product: CASRATGSNTGELFF.

This clonotype was observed a handful of times. V usage is TRBV5-1 and J usage is TRBJ1-2; 8 bases agree with TRBD1. J lost 6 bases, V lost 1 base, and 14 bases had no gene match. Germline CDR1 is SGHRS and CDR2 is YFSETQ. The CDR3 is made up of 17 amino acids. The CDR3 sequence is CASSLPMQGAQEHGYTF. The CDR3 region has the DNA TGCGCCAGCAGCTTGCCGATGCAGGGGGCGCAAGAACATGGCTACACCTTC.

With regard to this clonotype: At one boundary the junction diverges from the germline segment, which might be a read error. This chain uses TRBV5-5 with TRBJ2-5; 7 bases match TRBD1. CDR3 length: 17 amino acids. Germline loops: CDR1 SGHKS, CDR2 YYEKEE (reference sequence). The CDR3, as DNA: TGTGCCAACAGCTTGGCCTATCTAACAGGGGTAGGGGAGACCCAGTACTTC. This translates into CANSLAYLTGVGETQYF. Filled out from reference TRBV5-5 and TRBJ2-5, the complete variable domain reads DAGVTQSPTHLIKTRGQQVTLRCSPISGHKSVSWYQQVLGQGPQFIFQYYEKEERGRGNFPDRFSARQFPNYSSELNVNALLLGDSALYLCANSLAYLTGVGETQYFGPGTRLLVL.

The chain has TRBV7-9 and TRBJ2-1; 8 bases map to TRBD2. V gave up 5 bases and J gave up 3 bases; unmatched junction bases: 12. The CDR3 contains 17 residues. The germline V gene encodes CDR1 SEHNR and CDR2 FQNEAQ (reference sequence). The CDR3 sequence is CASSPGLVWGLYNEQFF. The CDR3 DNA sequence: TGTGCCAGCAGCCCGGGACTAGTCTGGGGCCTCTACAATGAGCAGTTCTTC. Using reference TRBV7-9 and TRBJ2-1 for the parts outside the CDR3, the full variable domain is DTGVSQNPRHKITKRGQNVTFRCDPISEHNRLYWYRQTLGQGPEFLTYFQNEAQLEKSRLLSDRFSAERPKGSFSTLEIQRTEQGDSAMYLCASSPGLVWGLYNEQFFGPGTRLTVL.

Only a few counts were recorded for this clonotype. The gene calls are TRBV2 and TRBJ1-2; perhaps TRBD1 as D (6 bases). There are 14 residues in the CDR3. The germline CDR1 and CDR2 sequences are SNHLY and FYNNEI. Deletions cut 9 bases from V and 2 bases from J, with 16 bases between. DNA for the CDR3: TGTGCCAGGGGGTCGGGGGCTGGAAACTATGGCTACACCTTC. Residues: CARGSGAGNYGYTF.

J is TRBJ2-1 and V is TRBV20-1; 7 bases line up with TRBD2. Per germline, CDR1 DFQATT and CDR2 SNEGSKA (reference sequence). The J segment lost 9 bases and the V segment lost 4 bases, leaving 12 bases of the junction unmatched. The CDR3 length is 14 residues. In nucleotides, the CDR3 is TGCAGTGCTAAGGGGCGGGGGAGTGGGGGTGAGCAGTTCTTC. This translates into CSAKGRGSGGEQFF.

The chain combines TRBV6-1 with TRBJ2-1; D uncertain. Per the germline V gene, CDR1 is MNHNS and CDR2 is SASEGT. With 5 bases removed from V and 12 bases from J, the gap between germline ends came to 20 bases. The CDR3 extends over 14 amino acids. CDR3 DNA sequence: TGTGCCAGCAGTCCTATGTTGGGATCAGCAGGGCAGTTCTTC. It codes for CASSPMLGSAGQFF.

Only a few counts were recorded for this clonotype. The chain carries TRBV4-2 and TRBJ2-1, with 7 positions matching TRBD1. J lost 3 bases, V lost 3 bases, and 2 bases had no gene match. The CDR3 length is 14 residues. The V gene's germline CDR1 is LGHNA and CDR2 YNFKEQ. The CDR3 protein is CASSQGQIYNEQFF. CDR3 DNA: TGTGCCAGCAGCCAGGGACAGATCTACAATGAGCAGTTCTTC.

This sequence joins TRBV7-9 and TRBJ2-1; 10 nucleotides match TRBD2. Germline V gene sequence: CDR1 SEHNR, CDR2 FQNEAQ (reference sequence). The V segment lost 5 bases and the J segment 3 bases; nucleotides outside the gene matches: 10. The CDR3 has 17 amino acids. CDR3 sequence reads: CASSLHTSGDIYNEQFF. The CDR3 DNA reads TGTGCCAGCAGCCTCCATACTAGCGGGGATATCTACAATGAGCAGTTCTTC.

This clonotype was seen a few times. The rearrangement uses TRBV6-1 and TRBJ2-7, with 10 bases lining up with TRBD1. The CDR3 runs to 15 residues. CDR1 and CDR2 from the germline V gene are MNHNS and SASEGT. V trimming: 6 bases; J trimming: 5 bases; junction bases outside the gene matches: 10. The CDR3 sequence is CASRPGQGGRHEQYF. The CDR3 DNA follows: TGTGCCAGCAGACCCGGACAGGGGGGAAGGCACGAGCAGTACTTC.

The table lists this clonotype with a few counts. The rearrangement joins TRBV7-9 to TRBJ2-7; D is unclear. The CDR3 length is 12 residues. The V gene lost 5 bases and the J gene lost 9 bases, with 14 bases spanning the gap. Germline V gene sequence: CDR1 SEHNR, CDR2 FQNEAQ (reference sequence). In DNA form, the CDR3 reads TGTGCCAGCAGCACGCTTCAGCTGGGGCAGTACTTC. This gives the protein CASSTLQLGQYF. The full variable domain, in which reference TRBV7-9 and TRBJ2-7 provide the parts outside the CDR3, is DTGVSQNPRHKITKRGQNVTFRCDPISEHNRLYWYRQTLGQGPEFLTYFQNEAQLEKSRLLSDRFSAERPKGSFSTLEIQRTEQGDSAMYLCASSTLQLGQYFGPGTRLTVT.

This clonotype was observed many times. The V and J genes are TRBV29-1 and TRBJ1-2; D gene ambiguous. Trimming stripped 6 bases from V and 0 bases from J, with 11 bases between. Germline assignment: CDR1 SQVTM and CDR2 ANQGSEA. The CDR3 consists of 13 residues. The CDR3 nucleotides read TGCAGCGTACTGGAACGTACTAACTATGGCTACACCTTC. Its translation is CSVLERTNYGYTF.

This clonotype was recorded a few times. CDR3 sequence reads: CASSLLAGEGTDTQYF. The DNA of the CDR3 is TGCGCCAGCAGCTTGTTAGCGGGAGAGGGGACAGATACGCAGTATTTT. This rearrangement joins TRBV5-1 to TRBJ2-3; 9 bases align to TRBD2. This CDR3 has 16 residues. The trim removed 1 base at V and 3 bases at J, leaving 6 bases unmatched. Per the germline V gene, CDR1 is SGHRS and CDR2 is YFSETQ.

This chain links TRBV4-1 with TRBJ2-1, with 13 nucleotides matching TRBD2. The CDR3 loop spans 19 amino acids. The V gene end was trimmed by 3 bases and the J gene end by 3 bases; junction bases not matched to a gene: 11. CDR1 and CDR2 (germline): MGHRA, YSYEKL. As DNA, the CDR3 is TGCGCCAGCAGCCACCGGACTAGCGGGAGTGTGGGGATCTACAATGAGCAGTTCTTC. Amino acids: CASSHRTSGSVGIYNEQFF.

This clonotype has just a few counts. The DNA is omitted, as the CDR3 cannot be located on it reliably, and the CDR3 follows TCRdb's listing. The genes are TRBV29-1 and TRBJ2-7; TRBD2 reflects the table's D call only, with no check against the DNA. The germline gives CDR1 SQVTM, CDR2 ANQGSEA. The length of the CDR3 is 19 amino acids, counting both ends. CDR3 protein: CSVEDRSGPALLRPYEQYF.

This chain uses TRBV5-1 with TRBJ2-3; TRBD2 aligns across 10 bases. The V gene's germline CDR1 is SGHRS and CDR2 YFSETQ. The CDR3 sequence is 16 residues long. V shed 0 bases and J 5 bases; nucleotides not matched to a gene: 6. CDR3 bases: TGCGCCAGCAGCTTGGAGCTAGCGGGAGACGGAGATACGCAGTATTTT. Protein: CASSLELAGDGDTQYF.

There are a few counts of this clonotype. The chain employs TRBV7-7 and TRBJ2-2, with TRBD1 matching 7 bases. Germline loops: CDR1 SSHAT, CDR2 FNYEAQ (reference sequence). With V trimmed by 4 bases and J by 7 bases, 6 bases remained unmatched. The CDR3 length is 14 residues. The CDR3 protein is CASSSNRGSGELFF. CDR3 coding DNA: TGTGCCAGCAGCTCCAACAGGGGAAGCGGGGAGCTGTTTTTT.

The genes are TRBV6-1 and TRBJ2-1; 7 nucleotides align to TRBD2. Germline V lookup: CDR1 MNHNS, CDR2 SASEGT. V dropped 6 bases and J dropped 5; count of bases not matched to a gene: 7. This CDR3 has 14 residues. Here the CDR3 DNA reads TGTGCCAGCAGAGGGGCCCTAGCGGACAATGAGCAGTTCTTC. Its protein is CASRGALADNEQFF.

This clonotype showed up many times. The chain joins TRBV11-2 to TRBJ1-1; no reliable D call. Germline assignment: CDR1 SGHAT and CDR2 FQNNGV. The CDR3 sequence is 15 residues long. V was cut by 0 bases and J by 0 bases, with 8 bases left in between. The CDR3 loop is CASSLDDRLNTEAFF. The CDR3 DNA reads as TGTGCCAGCAGCTTAGATGACCGCTTGAACACTGAAGCTTTCTTT.